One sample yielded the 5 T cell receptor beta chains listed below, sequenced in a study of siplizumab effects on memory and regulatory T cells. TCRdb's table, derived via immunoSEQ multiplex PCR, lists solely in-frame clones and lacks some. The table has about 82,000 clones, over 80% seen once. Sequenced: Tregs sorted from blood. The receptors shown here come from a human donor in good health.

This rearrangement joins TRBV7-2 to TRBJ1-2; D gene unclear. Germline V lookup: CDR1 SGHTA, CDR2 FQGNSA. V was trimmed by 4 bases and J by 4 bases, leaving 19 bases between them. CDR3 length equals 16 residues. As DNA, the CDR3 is TGTGCCAGCAGCTGGTTATTGTCAGCGGTCGGCTATGGCTACACCTTC. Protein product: CASSWLLSAVGYGYTF.

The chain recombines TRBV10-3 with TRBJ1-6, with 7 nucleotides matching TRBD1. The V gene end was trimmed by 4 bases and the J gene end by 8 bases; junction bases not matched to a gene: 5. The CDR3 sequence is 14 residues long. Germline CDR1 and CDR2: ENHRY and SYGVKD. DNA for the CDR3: TGTGCCATCAGTGGTACAGGGGTCGATTCACCCCTCCACTTT. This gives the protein CAISGTGVDSPLHF.

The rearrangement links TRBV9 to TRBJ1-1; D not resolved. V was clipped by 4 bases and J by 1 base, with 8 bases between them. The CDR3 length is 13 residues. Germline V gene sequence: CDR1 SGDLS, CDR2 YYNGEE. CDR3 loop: CASSTVGNTEAFF. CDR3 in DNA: TGTGCCAGCAGCACGGTAGGGAACACTGAAGCTTTCTTT.

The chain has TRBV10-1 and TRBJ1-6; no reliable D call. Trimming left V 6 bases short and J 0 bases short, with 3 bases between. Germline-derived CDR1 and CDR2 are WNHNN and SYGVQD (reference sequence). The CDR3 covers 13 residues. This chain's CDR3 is CASRDSYNSPLHF. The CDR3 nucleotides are TGCGCCAGCAGGGACTCCTATAATTCACCCCTCCACTTT.

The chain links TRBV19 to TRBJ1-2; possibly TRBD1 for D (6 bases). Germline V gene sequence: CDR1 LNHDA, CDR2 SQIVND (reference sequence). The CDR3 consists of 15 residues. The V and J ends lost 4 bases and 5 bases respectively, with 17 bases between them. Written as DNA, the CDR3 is TGTGCCAGTAGTAGGGACAAAGCGACCCCTTATGGCTACACCTTC. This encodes CASSRDKATPYGYTF.